Below, 30 T cell receptor beta chains from the same sample are listed, as sequenced in a study of control samples from healthy donors and cancer patients. Profiled with immunoSEQ multiplex PCR; TCRdb holds only in-frame clones, not every one. This sample has tens of thousands of clones, with around 87% found just once. The sequencing input was blood. All receptors derive from a woman aged 45-60 years in good health.

V is TRBV3-1 (or the pseudogene TRBV3-2) and J is TRBJ2-3, with 14 bases identical to TRBD2. Germline assignment: CDR1 LGHDT and CDR2 YNNKEL (reference sequence). This CDR3 is 16 amino acids long. The junction had 2 bases not matched to a gene; V was cut back by 3 bases and J by 3 bases. CDR3 nucleotides: TGTGCCAGCAGCCAGGGACTAGCGGGAGTAACAGATACGCAGTATTTT. The encoded protein is CASSQGLAGVTDTQYF.

The CDR3 DNA is TGTGCCAGCAGCCGTACAGTTTTGTATGGCTACACCTTC. Translation gives CASSRTVLYGYTF. The J gene is TRBJ1-2, the V gene TRBV12-3 or TRBV12-4, with D hard to call. CDR3 length: 13 amino acids. V was pared by 6 bases and J by 5 bases, with 13 bases between.

The V gene is TRBV7-9, the J gene TRBJ1-1; 8 bases are a match to TRBD1. Trimming at V came to 10 bases and at J to 2 bases, leaving 9 bases not matched to a gene. The CDR3 consists of 14 residues. In germline, CDR1 is SEHNR, CDR2 FQNEAQ (reference sequence). This chain's CDR3 is CATVPTGVNTEAFF. CDR3 DNA sequence: TGTGCCACAGTCCCGACAGGGGTTAACACTGAAGCTTTCTTT.

This clone has just one count. The chain has TRBV9 and TRBJ1-1; the match to TRBD1 covers 9 bases. The V and J ends lost 2 bases and 5 bases, in that order; junction bases with no gene match: 7. The CDR3 is 15 residues long. Germline-derived CDR1 and CDR2 are SGDLS and YYNGEE. Here the CDR3 reads CASSVSHRGQTEAFF. The CDR3, as DNA: TGTGCCAGCAGCGTGTCCCACAGGGGGCAAACTGAAGCTTTCTTT.

This sequence joins TRBV27 and TRBJ2-5; no definite D call. The CDR3 runs to 14 residues. Germline values: CDR1 MNHEY, CDR2 SMNVEV (reference sequence). V was cut by 1 base and J by 4 bases, with 10 bases left in between. CDR3 coding DNA: TGTGCCAGCAGTTTATTAGGCGGTGGAGAGACCCAGTACTTC. Protein product: CASSLLGGGETQYF.

The rearrangement uses TRBV2 and TRBJ2-7, with D tentatively TRBD2 (5 bases). The germline CDR1 and CDR2 sequences are SNHLY and FYNNEI. This CDR3 comprises 14 residues. V lost 6 bases to trimming and J lost 5 bases, with 17 bases between them. The CDR3 loop reads CASSGSGVLNEQYF. The DNA of the CDR3 is TGTGCCAGCAGCGGGTCCGGGGTTCTCAACGAGCAGTACTTC.

This chain uses TRBV6-6 with TRBJ2-7, with unresolved D. With 0 bases removed from V and 7 bases from J, the gap between germline ends came to 7 bases. The CDR3 spans 12 residues. Germline loops: CDR1 MNHNY, CDR2 SVGAGI (reference sequence). CDR3 coding DNA: TGTGCCAGCAGTTACTCTACAGTGGAGCAGTACTTC. Translating it yields CASSYSTVEQYF.

The V call is TRBV7-9, the J call TRBJ1-3, with a tentative D call TRBD1 (6 bases). CDR1 SEHNR and CDR2 FQNEAQ come from the germline V gene (reference sequence). Trimming took off 1 base at V and 0 bases at J, with 19 bases between the two ends. The CDR3 contains 19 residues. In nucleotides, the CDR3 is TGTGCCAGCAGCTTAGATACAGGGAGAACCCTCCTCTCTGGAAACACCATATATTTT. Its translation is CASSLDTGRTLLSGNTIYF.

CDR3 sequence reads: CSVGRETEAFF. DNA of the CDR3: TGCAGCGTTGGGAGGGAGACTGAAGCTTTCTTT. This sequence joins TRBV29-1 and TRBJ1-1; D remains ambiguous. V was pared by 4 bases and J by 5 bases, with 8 bases between. The CDR3 contains 11 residues. CDR1 and CDR2 from the germline V gene are SQVTM and ANQGSEA.

The chain combines TRBV6-5 with TRBJ2-3, with D possibly called TRBD1 or TRBD2 (6 bases each). Germline V gene lookup returns CDR1 MNHEY and CDR2 SVGAGI. The CDR3 length is 14 residues. Between the trimmed V and J ends, which lost 6 bases and 0 bases, there was a span of 10 bases. In nucleotides, the CDR3 is TGTGCCAGCAGGAGGGGGACTAGCACAGATACGCAGTATTTT. This sequence encodes CASRRGTSTDTQYF.

The chain couples TRBV15 to TRBJ1-5; D not resolved. The CDR3 has 15 residues. V shed 0 bases and J shed 3 bases, with 9 bases lying between them. In germline, CDR1 is LNHNV, CDR2 YYDKDF (reference sequence). CDR3 bases: TGTGCCACCAGCAGAGATCGCTCCCTCAATCAGCCCCAGCATTTT. It codes for CATSRDRSLNQPQHF.

The chain couples TRBV6-5 to TRBJ2-1; D might be TRBD1 (5 bases). The ends were cut back, 6 bases at V and 7 bases at J, with 10 bases in the middle. The CDR3 runs 12 residues. CDR1 and CDR2 (germline): MNHEY, SVGAGI. CDR3 region: CASSRTINEQFF. The CDR3 nucleotides read TGTGCCAGCAGCCGGACAATTAATGAGCAGTTCTTC.

In this sample, this clone turned up once. J is TRBJ2-7 and V is TRBV5-1, with TRBD1 identical over 10 bases. This CDR3 contains 14 residues. The ends lost 4 bases at V and 3 bases at J; junction bases unmatched: 4. CDR1 is SGHRS and CDR2 is YFSETQ in the germline V gene. CDR3: CASSRTGGDYEQYF. DNA of the CDR3: TGCGCCAGCAGCAGGACAGGGGGGGACTACGAGCAGTACTTC.

The V call is TRBV5-1, the J call TRBJ1-1; D remains ambiguous. This CDR3 contains 15 residues. CDR1 is SGHRS, CDR2 YFSETQ, per germline. V gave up 5 bases and J gave up 4 bases, with 18 bases separating them. DNA for the CDR3: TGCGCCAGCAGAGCCTACCTCGGAGGGAGCACTGAAGCTTTCTTT. It codes for CASRAYLGGSTEAFF. Full variable domain (outside the CDR3, taken from reference TRBV5-1 and TRBJ1-1): KAGVTQTPRYLIKTRGQQVTLSCSPISGHRSVSWYQQTPGQGLQFLFEYFSETQRNKGNFPGRFSGRQFSNSRSEMNVSTLELGDSALYLCASRAYLGGSTEAFFGQGTRLTVV.

The chain employs TRBV7-2 and TRBJ2-7; D ambiguous. This CDR3 comprises 13 residues. Trimming left V 4 bases short and J 0 bases short, with 7 bases between. Looked up from germline, CDR1 is SGHTA and CDR2 is FQGNSA. CDR3 sequence: CASSWAASYEQYF. The CDR3 bases are TGTGCCAGCAGCTGGGCAGCCTCCTACGAGCAGTACTTC.

This chain joins TRBV7-2 and TRBJ1-6, with D possibly matching TRBD1 (5 bases). Germline CDR1 and CDR2: SGHTA and FQGNSA. Trimming took 5 bases from V and 7 from J, leaving 6 bases between them. This CDR3 has 12 residues. DNA of the CDR3: TGTGCCAGCAGCCACAGGAATTCACCCCTCCACTTT. Its protein is CASSHRNSPLHF.

The CDR3 DNA reads as TGTGCCAGCAGCCAATGGGTGGGGGCGATCACTGAAGCTTTCTTT. This codes for CASSQWVGAITEAFF. V usage is TRBV16 and J usage is TRBJ1-1; weak D call: TRBD1 (6 bases). CDR1 is KGHSY and CDR2 is FQNENV in the germline V gene. CDR3 length: 15 amino acids. Trimming removed 1 base from V and 4 bases from J, with 13 bases in between.

In its sample, this clone was seen a few times. The V call is TRBV28, the J call TRBJ2-5; 8 bases match TRBD1. V lost 3 bases and J lost 0; bases outside the gene matches: 0. The germline CDR1 and CDR2 sequences are MDHEN and SYDVKM. This CDR3 region has 14 residues. CDR3 in DNA: TGTGCCAGCAGTTTGACAGGGGACCAAGAGACCCAGTACTTC. This gives the protein CASSLTGDQETQYF.

The V call is TRBV7-2, the J call TRBJ2-2; 7 bases are shared with TRBD1. The V gene end was trimmed by 6 bases and the J gene end by 0 bases; junction bases not matched to a gene: 4. CDR1 and CDR2 from the germline V gene are SGHTA and FQGNSA. The CDR3 spans 15 residues. The CDR3 nucleotides are TGTGCCAGCAGACCCGGGACAGCGAACACCGGGGAGCTGTTTTTT. This sequence encodes CASRPGTANTGELFF. Combining the CDR3 with reference TRBV7-2 and TRBJ2-2 gives the whole variable domain GAGVSQSPSNKVTEKGKDVELRCDPISGHTALYWYRQSLGQGLEFLIYFQGNSAPDKSGLPSDRFSAERTGGSVSTLTIQRTQQEDSAVYLCASRPGTANTGELFFGEGSRLTVL.

The rearrangement links TRBV6-2 or TRBV6-3 to TRBJ2-5; D perhaps matches TRBD2 (5 bases). The V end was cut by 4 bases, the J end by 7 bases, with 10 bases between. Germline CDR1 MNHEY, CDR2 SVGEGT. The CDR3 has 12 residues. CDR3 in amino acids: CASSFSRGTQYF. Here the CDR3 DNA reads TGTGCCAGCAGTTTCTCCCGGGGGACCCAGTACTTC.

This clone has just a few counts. The rearrangement uses TRBV6-5 and TRBJ1-2; the D is unclear. CDR1 is MNHEY and CDR2 is SVGAGI in the germline V gene. Trimming pared 4 bases from V and 0 bases from J, leaving 6 bases between. The CDR3 is made up of 13 amino acids. The CDR3 protein is CASSSSPNYGYTF. In DNA, the CDR3 is TGTGCCAGCAGTTCCTCCCCTAACTATGGCTACACCTTC.

The chain recombines TRBV12-3 or TRBV12-4 with TRBJ2-3; 10 bases map to TRBD2. CDR3 length: 13 amino acids. J lost 4 bases, V lost 9 bases, and 4 bases had no gene match. The chain's CDR3 is CASQAGGSDTQYF. Written as DNA, the CDR3 is TGTGCCAGTCAAGCGGGGGGGTCAGATACGCAGTATTTT.

V is TRBV5-4 and J is TRBJ2-3; 7 bases are shared with TRBD2. Germline assignment: CDR1 SGHNT and CDR2 YYREEE (reference sequence). There are 16 residues in the CDR3. J lost 5 bases, V lost 0 bases, and 9 bases had no gene match. CDR3 amino acids: CASSLEVAGVIDTQYF. CDR3 coding DNA: TGTGCCAGCAGCTTGGAGGTAGCGGGTGTCATAGATACGCAGTATTTT.

The rearrangement uses TRBV6-5 and TRBJ2-7; D is unresolved. Germline V gene sequence: CDR1 MNHEY, CDR2 SVGAGI. Trimming stripped 10 bases from V and 3 bases from J, with 13 bases between. CDR3 length: 12 amino acids. CDR3 region: CANTYGLYEQYF. CDR3 sequence (DNA): TGTGCCAACACGTATGGCCTCTACGAGCAGTACTTC.

The rearrangement joins TRBV7-2 to TRBJ1-1; 7 bases are a match to TRBD1. The J segment lost 4 bases and the V segment lost 6 bases, leaving 5 bases of the junction unmatched. Germline-derived CDR1 and CDR2 are SGHTA and FQGNSA. CDR3 length equals 13 residues. The CDR3 DNA follows: TGTGCCAGCAGGGGTGACAGGGCCACTGAAGCTTTCTTT. This gives the protein CASRGDRATEAFF. The full variable domain, in which reference TRBV7-2 and TRBJ1-1 provide the parts outside the CDR3, is GAGVSQSPSNKVTEKGKDVELRCDPISGHTALYWYRQSLGQGLEFLIYFQGNSAPDKSGLPSDRFSAERTGGSVSTLTIQRTQQEDSAVYLCASRGDRATEAFFGQGTRLTVV.

The chain employs TRBV10-2 and TRBJ2-1; 12 bases agree with TRBD2. Losses at the gene ends were 6 bases for V and 3 bases for J; bases not matched to a gene: 6. The CDR3 has 16 amino acids. CDR1 and CDR2 from the germline V gene are WSHSY and SAAADI. The CDR3 region has the DNA TGCGCCAGCAGAGTAACTAGCGGGAGGAGCTACAATGAGCAGTTCTTC. It encodes CASRVTSGRSYNEQFF.

V is TRBV5-1 and J is TRBJ1-1; 10 nucleotides align to TRBD1. Germline V lookup: CDR1 SGHRS, CDR2 YFSETQ. With V trimmed by 2 bases and J by 4 bases, 11 bases remained unmatched. The CDR3 loop spans 17 amino acids. The CDR3 DNA reads as TGCGCCAGCAGCTTCCTGGGACAGGGGTTAGGTGGCACTGAAGCTTTCTTT. This encodes CASSFLGQGLGGTEAFF.

As for this clone: Other DNA sequences from this sample encode an identical CDR3 as well. The gene calls are TRBV12-3 or TRBV12-4 and TRBJ1-2; TRBD1 agrees at 7 bases. V lost 5 bases and J lost 4; bases outside the gene matches: 1. There are 12 residues in the CDR3. This CDR3 reads CASSRDSYGYTF. The CDR3 DNA follows: TGTGCCAGCAGTCGGGACAGCTATGGCTACACCTTC.

This clone occurred a few times. The rearrangement joins TRBV7-9 to TRBJ2-3; the D is unclear. Deletions cut 5 bases from V and 4 bases from J, with 25 bases between. Germline CDR1 and CDR2: SEHNR and FQNEAQ (reference sequence). CDR3 size: 18 residues. The DNA of the CDR3 is TGTGCCAGCAGCCCCGCCCCGAAAACGAGCAACGCAGCAGATACGCAGTATTTT. Its protein product is CASSPAPKTSNAADTQYF.

V usage is TRBV11-2 and J usage is TRBJ1-1; 8 bases agree with TRBD1. With V trimmed by 3 bases and J by 8 bases, 5 bases remained unmatched. Germline assignment: CDR1 SGHAT and CDR2 FQNNGV. The CDR3 consists of 13 residues. The CDR3 protein is CASSFKTGGEAFF. The CDR3 DNA reads as TGTGCCAGCAGCTTTAAAACAGGGGGAGAAGCTTTCTTT.